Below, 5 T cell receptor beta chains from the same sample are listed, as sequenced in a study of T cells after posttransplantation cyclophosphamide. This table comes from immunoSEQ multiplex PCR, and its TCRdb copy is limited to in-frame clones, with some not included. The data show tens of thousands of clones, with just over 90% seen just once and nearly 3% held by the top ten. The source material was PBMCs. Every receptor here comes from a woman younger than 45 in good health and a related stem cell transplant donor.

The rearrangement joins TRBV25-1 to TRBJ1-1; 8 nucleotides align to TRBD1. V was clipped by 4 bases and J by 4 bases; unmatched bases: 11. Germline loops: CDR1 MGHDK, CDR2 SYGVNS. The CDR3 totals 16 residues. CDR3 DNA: TGTGCCAGCAGTGCCCGGACAGGGAAGGGGAGCACTGAAGCTTTCTTT. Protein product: CASSARTGKGSTEAFF.

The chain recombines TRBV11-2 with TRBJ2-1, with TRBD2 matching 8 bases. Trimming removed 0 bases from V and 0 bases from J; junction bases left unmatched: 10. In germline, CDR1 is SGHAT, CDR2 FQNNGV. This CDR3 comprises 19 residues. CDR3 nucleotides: TGTGCCAGCAGCTTAGATTTTGCGGGGGGCCTAATCTCCTACAATGAGCAGTTCTTC. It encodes CASSLDFAGGLISYNEQFF.

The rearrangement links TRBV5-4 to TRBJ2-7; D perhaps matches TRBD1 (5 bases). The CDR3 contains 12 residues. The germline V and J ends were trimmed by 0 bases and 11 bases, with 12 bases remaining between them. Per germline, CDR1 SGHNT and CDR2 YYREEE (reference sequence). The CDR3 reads CASSLDQGREYF. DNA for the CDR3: TGTGCCAGCAGCTTGGATCAGGGTCGGGAGTACTTC.

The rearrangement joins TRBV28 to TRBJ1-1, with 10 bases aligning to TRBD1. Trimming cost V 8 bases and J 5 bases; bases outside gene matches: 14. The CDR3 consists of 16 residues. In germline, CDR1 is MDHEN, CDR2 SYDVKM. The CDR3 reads CASGDRQGARKTEAFF. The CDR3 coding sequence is TGTGCCAGCGGGGATCGACAGGGGGCGCGAAAAACTGAAGCTTTCTTT.

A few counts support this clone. DNA for the CDR3: TGTGCCAGCAGCCCGGAATATGGCTACACCTTC. Amino acids: CASSPEYGYTF. The chain has TRBV7-9 and TRBJ1-2; no definite D call. The germline CDR1 and CDR2 sequences are SEHNR and FQNEAQ (reference sequence). Trimming left V 5 bases short and J 5 bases short, with 6 bases between. There are 11 residues in the CDR3.